The following is a T cell receptor beta chain sequence with its context. Participants spanned ages about 18 to 100 years and resided in 20 to 30 US areas. Participant reports of clinical history set cohort assignment. Measured with immunoSEQ multiplex PCR; TCRdb has only the in-frame clones, and not every one. The sample has roughly 160,000 clones, approximately 84% seen once; the top ten hold about 5%. The record originates from a study of blood T cell repertoires in COVID-19. Looking at the study overall: Sample material is recorded as cDNA or gDNA derived from T cells, B-cell-depleted T cells, or PBMCs.

From germline, CDR1 is DFQATT and CDR2 SNEGSKA (reference sequence). The V and J ends lost 3 bases and 6 bases, in that order; junction bases with no gene match: 12. The CDR3 spans 16 residues. This receptor was identified in a woman in her forties with acute COVID-19. V is TRBV20-1 and J is TRBJ2-7; 12 bases fit TRBD2. Sequenced sample: PBMCs or T cells enriched from blood (not recorded which). DNA of the CDR3: TGCAGTGCTAGTGGGGCTAGCGGGAGGGCAATAGCCGAGCAGTACTTC. Translation: CSASGASGRAIAEQYF.